This T cell receptor (beta chain) was observed in a study of T cells in Graves' hyperthyroidism and ophthalmopathy. This clonotype came up a few times. V lost 3 bases and J lost 6, with 10 bases in between. The germline V gene encodes CDR1 SGHRS and CDR2 YFSETQ. The CDR3 length is 13 residues. The CDR3 regions of TCR beta were amplified from RNA transcripts. Using the HTBI primer set, a first-round RT-PCR was run on the TCR CDR3. TCRdb re-called the multiplex PCR reads with MiXCR, one entry per CDR3 protein. Of approximately 600,000 distinct CDR3 sequences in the sample, less than 25% were seen once. Clinical symptoms, serum thyroxine and TRAb, thyroid ultrasound and orbital computed tomography together formed the diagnostic basis.

V is TRBV5-1 and J is TRBJ2-1; D is unclear. Sequencing was performed on blood. The TCR sequence derives from a man aged 25 to 40 with Graves' ophthalmopathy. In DNA form, the CDR3 reads TGCGCCAGCAGCTCGGACCCCTTCAATGAGCAGTTCTTC. Translating it yields CASSSDPFNEQFF.